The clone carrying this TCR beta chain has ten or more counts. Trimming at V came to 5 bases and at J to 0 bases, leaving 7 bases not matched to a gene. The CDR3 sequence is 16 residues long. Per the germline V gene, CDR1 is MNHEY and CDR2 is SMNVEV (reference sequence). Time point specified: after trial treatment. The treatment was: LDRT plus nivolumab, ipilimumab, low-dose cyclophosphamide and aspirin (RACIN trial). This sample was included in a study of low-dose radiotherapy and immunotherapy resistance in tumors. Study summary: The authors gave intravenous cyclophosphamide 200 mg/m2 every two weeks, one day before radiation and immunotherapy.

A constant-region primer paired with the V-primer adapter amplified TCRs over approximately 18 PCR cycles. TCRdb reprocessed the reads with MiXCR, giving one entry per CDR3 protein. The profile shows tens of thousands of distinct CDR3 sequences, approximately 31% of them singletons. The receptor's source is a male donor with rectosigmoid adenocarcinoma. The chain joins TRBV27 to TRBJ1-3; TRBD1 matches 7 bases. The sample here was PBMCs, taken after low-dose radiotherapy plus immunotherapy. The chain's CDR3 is CASSPDAGGSGNTIYF. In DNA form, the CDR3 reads TGTGCCAGCAGTCCTGACGCAGGGGGCTCTGGAAACACCATATATTTT.